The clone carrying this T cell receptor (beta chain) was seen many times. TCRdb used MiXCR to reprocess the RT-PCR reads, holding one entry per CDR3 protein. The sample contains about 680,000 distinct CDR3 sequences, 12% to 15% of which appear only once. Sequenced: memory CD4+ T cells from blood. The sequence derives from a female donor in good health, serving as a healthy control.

The CDR3 here is CATSMVRTGELFF. The CDR3 DNA is TGTGCCACCAGTATGGTTCGTACCGGGGAGCTGTTTTTT. The gene calls are TRBV24-1 and TRBJ2-2; D gene ambiguous. The length of the CDR3 is 13 residues. Germline CDR1 KGHDR, CDR2 SFDVKD. The germline V and J ends were trimmed by 6 bases and 5 bases, with 9 bases remaining between them.